This TCR beta chain is from a study of blood T cell repertoires in COVID-19. Study-wide background: Acute-phase and convalescent COVID-19 samples originated in the United States, Italy and Spain. T cells, B-cell-depleted T cells, or PBMCs supplied cDNA or gDNA.

Between the trimmed V and J ends, which lost 0 bases and 6 bases, there was a span of 11 bases. Germline loops: CDR1 PRHDT, CDR2 FYEKMQ (reference sequence). CDR3 length: 15 residues. In the original processing: Reference gene primers were amplified, and this amplification served to estimate nucleated cell counts. Profiling relied on immunoSEQ multiplex PCR, and the TCRdb table lists in-frame clones only, not all of them. V and J calls and clone size follow that table, whereas D and trimming were derived from the DNA. The table shows about 75,000 clones, with 74% occurring only once. The chain has TRBV13 and TRBJ1-4; D may be TRBD1 (5 bases). Sequencing input: peripheral blood. This clonotype was obtained from a human donor with acute or convalescent COVID-19. The donor label of this sample is uncertain. The CDR3 sequence is CASSLGGAGHEKLFF. The DNA for the CDR3 is TGTGCCAGCAGCTTAGGAGGGGCAGGCCATGAAAAACTGTTTTTT.